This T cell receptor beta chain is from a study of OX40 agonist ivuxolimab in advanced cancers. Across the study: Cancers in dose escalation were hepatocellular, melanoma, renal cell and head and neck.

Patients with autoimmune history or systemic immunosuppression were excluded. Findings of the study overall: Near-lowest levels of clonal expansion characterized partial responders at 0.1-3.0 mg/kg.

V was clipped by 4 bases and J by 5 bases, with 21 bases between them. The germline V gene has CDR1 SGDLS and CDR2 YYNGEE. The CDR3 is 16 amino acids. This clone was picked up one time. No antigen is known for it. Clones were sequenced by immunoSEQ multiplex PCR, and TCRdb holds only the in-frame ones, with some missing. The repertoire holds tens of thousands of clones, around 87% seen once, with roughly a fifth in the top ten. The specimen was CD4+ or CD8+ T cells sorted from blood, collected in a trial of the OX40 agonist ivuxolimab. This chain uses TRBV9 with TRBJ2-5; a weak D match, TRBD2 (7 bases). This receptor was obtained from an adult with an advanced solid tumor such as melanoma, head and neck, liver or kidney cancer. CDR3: CASSSLQRGGSETQYF. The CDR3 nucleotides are TGTGCCAGCAGCTCTCTCCAAAGGGGGGGTTCCGAGACCCAGTACTTC. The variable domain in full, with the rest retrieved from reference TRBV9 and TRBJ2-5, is DSGVTQTPKHLITATGQRVTLRCSPRSGDLSVYWYQQSLDQGLQFLIQYYNGEERAKGNILERFSAQQFPDLHSELNLSSLELGDSALYFCASSSLQRGGSETQYFGPGTRLLVL.